This TCR beta chain emerged from a study of blood T cell repertoires in COVID-19. Study at large: Specimens from acute and convalescent COVID-19 originated in the United States, Italy and Spain. PBMCs, B-cell-depleted T cells, or T cells provided the cDNA or gDNA that made up the material.

Original data processing: Reference gene primers were amplified, and this amplification served to estimate nucleated cell counts. Some clones are missing from TCRdb's copy, which holds only in-frame ones; the method was immunoSEQ multiplex PCR. That table is the source of V, J and clone size, and D and trimming were worked out from the DNA. The sample consists of fewer than 45,000 clones, just under 85% of them appearing once. Looked up from germline, CDR1 is MNHNS and CDR2 is SASEGT. This CDR3 contains 16 residues. The V and J ends lost 0 bases and 0 bases respectively, with 9 bases between them. The gene calls are TRBV6-1 and TRBJ1-3, with D maybe TRBD1 (6 bases). The sequencing sample was made of peripheral blood. The sequence was collected from a man aged 50 to 59 with active COVID-19. This chain's CDR3 is CASSEAQGYSGNTIYF. CDR3 DNA sequence: TGTGCCAGCAGTGAAGCCCAGGGGTACTCTGGAAACACCATATATTTT.